Reported below is one T cell receptor (beta chain). These data come from a study of blood T cell repertoires in COVID-19. V lost 3 bases to trimming and J lost 0 bases, with 14 bases between them. From germline, CDR1 is SGHRS and CDR2 YFSETQ. The CDR3 loop spans 16 amino acids. Sequencing used immunoSEQ multiplex PCR; TCRdb keeps in-frame clones, though not all of them. This table has approximately 75,000 clones, about 93% appearing once. The TCR sequence derives from a human donor in a cohort sampled during active COVID-19. The chain is built from TRBV5-1 and TRBJ2-3, with a possible D match to TRBD2 (7 bases). The sequencing input was peripheral blood. CDR3 DNA: TGCGCCAGCAGCTCTAGGGAGGGGGTCAGCACAGATACGCAGTATTTT. This translates into CASSSREGVSTDTQYF. The full variable domain, rest sourced from reference TRBV5-1 and TRBJ2-3, is KAGVTQTPRYLIKTRGQQVTLSCSPISGHRSVSWYQQTPGQGLQFLFEYFSETQRNKGNFPGRFSGRQFSNSRSEMNVSTLELGDSALYLCASSSREGVSTDTQYFGPGTRLTVL.